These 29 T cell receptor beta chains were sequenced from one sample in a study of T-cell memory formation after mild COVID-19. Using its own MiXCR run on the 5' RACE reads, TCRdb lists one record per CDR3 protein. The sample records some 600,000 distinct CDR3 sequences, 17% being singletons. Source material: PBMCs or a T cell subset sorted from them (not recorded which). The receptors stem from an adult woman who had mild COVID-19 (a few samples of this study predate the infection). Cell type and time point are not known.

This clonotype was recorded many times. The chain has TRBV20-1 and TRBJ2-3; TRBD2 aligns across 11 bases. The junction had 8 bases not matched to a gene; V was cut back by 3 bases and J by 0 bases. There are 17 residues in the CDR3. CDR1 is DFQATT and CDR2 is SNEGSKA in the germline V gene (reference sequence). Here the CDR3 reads CSARASWTSGSTDTQYF. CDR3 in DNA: TGCAGTGCTAGGGCCTCGTGGACTAGCGGGAGCACAGATACGCAGTATTTT.

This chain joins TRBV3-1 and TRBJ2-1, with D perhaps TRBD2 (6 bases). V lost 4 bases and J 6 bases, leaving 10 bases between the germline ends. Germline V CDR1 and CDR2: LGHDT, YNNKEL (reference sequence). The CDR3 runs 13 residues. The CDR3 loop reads CASSPLTSNEQFF. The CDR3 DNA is TGTGCCAGCAGCCCTTTGACTAGCAATGAGCAGTTCTTC.

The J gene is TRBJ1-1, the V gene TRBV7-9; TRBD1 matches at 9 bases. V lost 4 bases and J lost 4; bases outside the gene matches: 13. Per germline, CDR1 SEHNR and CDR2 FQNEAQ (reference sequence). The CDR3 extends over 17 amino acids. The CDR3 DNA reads TGTGCCAGCAGCTCGGACACCAAGGGACAGGGAGTCACTGAAGCTTTCTTT. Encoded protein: CASSSDTKGQGVTEAFF.

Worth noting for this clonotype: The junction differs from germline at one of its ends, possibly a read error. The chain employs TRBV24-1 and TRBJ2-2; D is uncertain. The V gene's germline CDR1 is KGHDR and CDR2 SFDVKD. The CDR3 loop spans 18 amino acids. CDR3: CATSARRPSIENTGELFF. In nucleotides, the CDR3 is TGTGCCACAAGTGCTCGCCGACCCAGTATCGAGAACACCGGGGAGCTGTTTTTT.

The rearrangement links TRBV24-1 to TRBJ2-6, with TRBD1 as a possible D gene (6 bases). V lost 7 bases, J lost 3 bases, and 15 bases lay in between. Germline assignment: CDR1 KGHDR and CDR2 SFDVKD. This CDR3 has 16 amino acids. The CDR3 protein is CATSDSDSLGANVLTF. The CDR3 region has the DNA TGTGCCACCAGCGACTCGGACAGCCTTGGGGCCAACGTCCTGACTTTC.

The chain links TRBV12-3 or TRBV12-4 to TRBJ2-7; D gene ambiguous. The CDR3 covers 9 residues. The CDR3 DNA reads TGTGCAAAGGGATACGAGCAGTACTTC. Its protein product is CAKGYEQYF.

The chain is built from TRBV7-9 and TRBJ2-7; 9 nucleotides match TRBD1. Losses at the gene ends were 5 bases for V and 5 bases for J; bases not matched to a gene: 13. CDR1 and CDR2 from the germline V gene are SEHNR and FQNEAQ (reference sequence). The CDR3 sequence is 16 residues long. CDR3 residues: CASSDYPGTGPDEQYF. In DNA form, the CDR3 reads TGTGCCAGCAGCGATTACCCCGGGACAGGGCCCGACGAGCAGTACTTC.

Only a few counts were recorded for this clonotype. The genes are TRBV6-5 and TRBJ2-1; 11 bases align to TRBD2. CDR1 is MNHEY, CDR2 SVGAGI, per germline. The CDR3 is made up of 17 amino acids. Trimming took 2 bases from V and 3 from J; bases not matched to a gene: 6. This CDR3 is CASSYHSGRAYYNEQFF. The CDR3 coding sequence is TGTGCCAGCAGTTACCATAGCGGGAGGGCCTACTACAATGAGCAGTTCTTC.

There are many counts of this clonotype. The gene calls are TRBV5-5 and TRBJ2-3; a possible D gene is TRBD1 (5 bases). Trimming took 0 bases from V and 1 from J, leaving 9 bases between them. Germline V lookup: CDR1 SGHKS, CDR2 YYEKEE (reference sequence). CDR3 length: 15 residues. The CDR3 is CASSLVGRGTDTQYF. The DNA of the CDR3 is TGTGCCAGCAGCTTGGTCGGCAGGGGCACAGATACGCAGTATTTT. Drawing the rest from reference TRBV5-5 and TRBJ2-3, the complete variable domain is DAGVTQSPTHLIKTRGQQVTLRCSPISGHKSVSWYQQVLGQGPQFIFQYYEKEERGRGNFPDRFSARQFPNYSSELNVNALLLGDSALYLCASSLVGRGTDTQYFGPGTRLTVL.

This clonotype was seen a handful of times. CDR3 residues: CASSHGQNTEAFF. The CDR3 DNA sequence: TGTGCCAGCAGCCACGGCCAGAACACTGAAGCTTTCTTT. The J gene is TRBJ1-1, the V gene TRBV9; no definite D call. The CDR3 is 13 amino acids. With 4 bases removed from V and 1 base from J, the gap between germline ends came to 8 bases. CDR1 and CDR2 from the germline V gene are SGDLS and YYNGEE.

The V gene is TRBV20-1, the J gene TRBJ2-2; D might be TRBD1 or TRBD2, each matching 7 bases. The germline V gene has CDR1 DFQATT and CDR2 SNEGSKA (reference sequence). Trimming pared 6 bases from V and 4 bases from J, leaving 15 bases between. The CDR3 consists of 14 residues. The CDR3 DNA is TGCAGTGCCCCAGGGGGGGCGGTCACCGGGGAGCTGTTTTTT. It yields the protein CSAPGGAVTGELFF.

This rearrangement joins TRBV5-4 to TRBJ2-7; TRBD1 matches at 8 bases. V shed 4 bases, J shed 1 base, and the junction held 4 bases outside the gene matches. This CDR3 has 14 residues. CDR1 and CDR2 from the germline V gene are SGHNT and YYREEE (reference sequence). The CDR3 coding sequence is TGTGCCAGCAGCCGGGGACAGGAGTCCTACGAGCAGTACTTC. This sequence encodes CASSRGQESYEQYF.

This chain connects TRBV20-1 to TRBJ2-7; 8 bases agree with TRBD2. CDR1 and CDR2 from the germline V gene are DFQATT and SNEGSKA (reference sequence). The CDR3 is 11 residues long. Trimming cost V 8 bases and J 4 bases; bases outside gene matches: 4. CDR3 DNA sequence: TGCAGTAGCGGGGGAGGGTACGAGCAGTACTTC. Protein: CSSGGGYEQYF.

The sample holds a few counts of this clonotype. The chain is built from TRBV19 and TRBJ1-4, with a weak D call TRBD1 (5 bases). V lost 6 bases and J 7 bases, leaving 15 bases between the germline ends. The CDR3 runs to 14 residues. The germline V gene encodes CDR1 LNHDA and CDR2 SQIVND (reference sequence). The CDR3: CASRKQVSPEKLFF. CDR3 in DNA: TGTGCCAGTAGGAAACAGGTGTCGCCTGAAAAACTGTTTTTT. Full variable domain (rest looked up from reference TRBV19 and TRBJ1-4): DGGITQSPKYLFRKEGQNVTLSCEQNLNHDAMYWYRQDPGQGLRLIYYSQIVNDFQKGDIAEGYSVSREKKESFPLTVTSAQKNPTAFYLCASRKQVSPEKLFFGSGTQLSVL.

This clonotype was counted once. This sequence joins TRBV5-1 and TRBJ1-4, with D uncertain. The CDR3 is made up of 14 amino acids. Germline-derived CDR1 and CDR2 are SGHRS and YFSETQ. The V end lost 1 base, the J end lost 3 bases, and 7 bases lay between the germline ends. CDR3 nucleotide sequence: TGCGCCAGCAGCTTGTTAAGCCCTAATGAAAAACTGTTTTTT. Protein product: CASSLLSPNEKLFF.

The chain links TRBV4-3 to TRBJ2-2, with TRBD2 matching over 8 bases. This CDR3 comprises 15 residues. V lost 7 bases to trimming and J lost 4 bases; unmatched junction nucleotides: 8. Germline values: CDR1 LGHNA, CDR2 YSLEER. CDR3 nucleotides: TGCGCCAGCACTTTCAGCGGGAGTGGCACCGGGGAGCTGTTTTTT. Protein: CASTFSGSGTGELFF.

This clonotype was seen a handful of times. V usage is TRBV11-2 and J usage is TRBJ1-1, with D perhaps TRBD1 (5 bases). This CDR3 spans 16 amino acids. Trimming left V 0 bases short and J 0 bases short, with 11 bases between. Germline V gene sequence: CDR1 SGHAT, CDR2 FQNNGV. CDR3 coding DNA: TGTGCCAGCAGCTTAGATCAAAGGGGACTGAACACTGAAGCTTTCTTT. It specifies CASSLDQRGLNTEAFF.

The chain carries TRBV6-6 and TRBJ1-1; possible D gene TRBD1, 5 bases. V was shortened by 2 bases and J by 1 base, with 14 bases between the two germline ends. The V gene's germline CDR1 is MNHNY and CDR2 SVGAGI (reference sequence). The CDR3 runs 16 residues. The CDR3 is CASSYLGGGWNTEAFF. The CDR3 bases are TGTGCCAGCAGTTACCTTGGCGGGGGGTGGAACACTGAAGCTTTCTTT.

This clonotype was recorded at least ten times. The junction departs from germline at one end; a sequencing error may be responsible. CDR3 amino acids: CASSFSGNEQFF. The CDR3, as DNA: TGTGCCAGCAGCTTCTCTGGTAATGAGCAGTTCTTC. The chain recombines TRBV5-1 with TRBJ2-1; D gene unclear. Germline lookup yields CDR1 SGHRS and CDR2 YFSETQ. The CDR3 sequence is 12 residues long.

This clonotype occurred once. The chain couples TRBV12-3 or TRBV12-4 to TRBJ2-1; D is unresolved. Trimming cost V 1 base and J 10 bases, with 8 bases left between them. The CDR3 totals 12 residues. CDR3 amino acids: CASSLVWMEQFF. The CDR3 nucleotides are TGTGCCAGCAGTTTAGTGTGGATGGAGCAGTTCTTC.

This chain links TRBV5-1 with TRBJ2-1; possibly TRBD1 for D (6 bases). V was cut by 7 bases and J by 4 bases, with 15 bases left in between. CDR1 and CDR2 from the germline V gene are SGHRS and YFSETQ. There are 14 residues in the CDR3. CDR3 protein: CASGRAGDYNEQFF. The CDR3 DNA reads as TGCGCCAGCGGTAGGGCAGGGGATTACAATGAGCAGTTCTTC.

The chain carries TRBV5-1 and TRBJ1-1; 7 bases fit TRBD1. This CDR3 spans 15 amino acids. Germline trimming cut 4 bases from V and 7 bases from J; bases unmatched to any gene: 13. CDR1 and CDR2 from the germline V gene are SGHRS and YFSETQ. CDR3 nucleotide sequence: TGCGCCAGCAGCAACCCCGGGAGGGGGCCCGGTGAAGCTTTCTTT. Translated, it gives CASSNPGRGPGEAFF.

The CDR3 nucleotides read TGTGCCAGCAGTGAAAGAATTGATGGGGGGGCCGGGGGCTACACCTTC. Amino acids: CASSERIDGGAGGYTF. This chain joins TRBV2 and TRBJ1-2; possibly TRBD1 for D (6 bases). The CDR3 consists of 16 residues. Germline V CDR1 and CDR2: SNHLY, FYNNEI. V was clipped by 2 bases and J by 8 bases, with 21 bases between them.

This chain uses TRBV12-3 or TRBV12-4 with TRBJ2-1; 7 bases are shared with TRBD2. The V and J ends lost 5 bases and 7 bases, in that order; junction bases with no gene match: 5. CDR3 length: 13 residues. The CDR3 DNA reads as TGTGCCAGCAGTGAGCGGGATTCAAATGAGCAGTTCTTC. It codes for CASSERDSNEQFF.

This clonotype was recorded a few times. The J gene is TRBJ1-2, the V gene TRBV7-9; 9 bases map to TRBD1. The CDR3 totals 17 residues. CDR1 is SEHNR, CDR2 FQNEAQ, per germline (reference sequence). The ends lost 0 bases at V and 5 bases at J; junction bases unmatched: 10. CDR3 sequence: CASSLATPRTGDYGYTF. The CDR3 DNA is TGTGCCAGCAGCTTAGCAACCCCCCGGACAGGGGATTATGGCTACACCTTC.

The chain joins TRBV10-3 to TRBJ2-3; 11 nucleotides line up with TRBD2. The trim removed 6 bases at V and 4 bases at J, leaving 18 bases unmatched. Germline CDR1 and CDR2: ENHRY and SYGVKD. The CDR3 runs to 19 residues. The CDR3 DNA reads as TGTGCCATCAGCCACACGACTAGCGGGGATAGGACGGATGCAGATACGCAGTATTTT. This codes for CAISHTTSGDRTDADTQYF.

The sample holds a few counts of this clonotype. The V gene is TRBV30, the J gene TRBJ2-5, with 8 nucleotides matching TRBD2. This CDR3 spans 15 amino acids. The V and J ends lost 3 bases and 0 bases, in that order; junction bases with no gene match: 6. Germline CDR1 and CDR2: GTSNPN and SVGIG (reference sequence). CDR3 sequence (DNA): TGTGCCTGGAGCCCGGGGGGGCGCAACCAAGAGACCCAGTACTTC. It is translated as CAWSPGGRNQETQYF.

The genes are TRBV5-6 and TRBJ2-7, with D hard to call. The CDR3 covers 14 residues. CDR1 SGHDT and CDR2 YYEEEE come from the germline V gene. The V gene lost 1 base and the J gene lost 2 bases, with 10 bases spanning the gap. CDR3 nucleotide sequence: TGTGCCAGCAGCTTGAGGGTAAGACCCTACGAGCAGTACTTC. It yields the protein CASSLRVRPYEQYF.

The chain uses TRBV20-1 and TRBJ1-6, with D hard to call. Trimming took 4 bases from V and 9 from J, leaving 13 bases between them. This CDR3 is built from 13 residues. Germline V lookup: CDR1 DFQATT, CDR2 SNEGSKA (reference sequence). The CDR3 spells CSAILAFTSPLHF. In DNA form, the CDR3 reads TGCAGTGCTATTCTGGCCTTCACTTCACCCCTCCACTTT.